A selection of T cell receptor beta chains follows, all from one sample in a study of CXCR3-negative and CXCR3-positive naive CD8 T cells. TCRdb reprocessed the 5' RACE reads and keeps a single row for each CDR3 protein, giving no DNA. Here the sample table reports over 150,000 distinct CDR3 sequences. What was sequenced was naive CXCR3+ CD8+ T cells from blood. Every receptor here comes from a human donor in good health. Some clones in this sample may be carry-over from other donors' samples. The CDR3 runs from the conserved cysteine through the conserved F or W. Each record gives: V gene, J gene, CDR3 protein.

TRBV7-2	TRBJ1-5	CASSFGTGDQPQHF
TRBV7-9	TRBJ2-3	CASSVSFLAAVADTQYF
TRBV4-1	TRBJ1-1	CASSQDPGQNTEAFF
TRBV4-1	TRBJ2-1	CASSQESYNEQFF
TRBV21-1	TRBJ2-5	CASSTRQSPAETQYF
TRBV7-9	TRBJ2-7	CASSLTQAGQNEQYF
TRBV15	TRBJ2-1	CATLSRGTLKDEQFF
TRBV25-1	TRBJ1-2	CASSGGDPPANYGYTF
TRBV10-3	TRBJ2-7	CAISGGIYEQYF
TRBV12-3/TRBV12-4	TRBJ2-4	CASSLWLASGLAGGPSKNIQYF
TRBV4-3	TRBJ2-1	CASSQDMTSGAYNEQFF
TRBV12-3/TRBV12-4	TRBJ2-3	CASSLQRASTDTQYF
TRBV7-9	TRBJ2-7	CASSLGVGSRYEQYF
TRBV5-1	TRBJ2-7	CASSETSWGTYEQYF
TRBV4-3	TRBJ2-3	CASSQEFVGSALDTQYF
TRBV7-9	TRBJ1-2	CASSLDTDSLVYGYTF
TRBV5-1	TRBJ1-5	CASSSRQASRF
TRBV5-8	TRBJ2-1	CATQTRLGDNEQFF
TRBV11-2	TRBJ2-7	CASNTWDGSYEQYF
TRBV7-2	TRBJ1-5	CASSYYRGSNQPQHF
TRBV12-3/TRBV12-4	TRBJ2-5	CASSTGWETQYF
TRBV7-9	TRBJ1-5	CASSLGGTHQPQHF
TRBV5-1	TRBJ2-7	CASALGLGNYEQYF
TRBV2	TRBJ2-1	CASSDRGYSSYNEQFF
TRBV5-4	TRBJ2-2	CASSLGVINTGELFF
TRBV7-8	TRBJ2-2	CASSWKIRPQHTGELFF
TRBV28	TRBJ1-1	CASNIPGTVNTEAFF
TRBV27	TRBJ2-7	CASSSDRVIHEQYF
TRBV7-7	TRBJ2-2	CASSFAPNPGLAGGNTGELFF
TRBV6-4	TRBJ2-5	CASSARGKETQYF
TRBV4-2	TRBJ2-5	CASSQDRGGQETQYF
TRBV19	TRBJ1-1	CASSWVNTEAFF
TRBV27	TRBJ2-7	CASSSGLYYEQYF
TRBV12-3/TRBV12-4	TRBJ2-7	CASSLVRLGQGAYEQYF
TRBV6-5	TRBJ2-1	CASNPSIAVGVGNEQFF
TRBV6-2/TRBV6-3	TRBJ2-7	CASSMGFYEQYF
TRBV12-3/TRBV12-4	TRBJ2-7	CAGSLTSYEQYF
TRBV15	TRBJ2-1	CATSRERGGIGDEQFF
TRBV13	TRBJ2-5	CASSHPGQETQYF
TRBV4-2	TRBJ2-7	CASSQDFLGLAVYEQYF
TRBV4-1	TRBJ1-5	CASSQDVRSNQPQHF
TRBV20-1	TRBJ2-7	CSARIRQGGYEQYF
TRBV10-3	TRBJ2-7	CAISDEPGLSYEQYF